A single sample gave rise to the 18 T cell receptor beta chains below, sequenced in a study of immune evolution from preneoplasia to lung adenocarcinoma. This table comes from immunoSEQ multiplex PCR, and its TCRdb copy is limited to in-frame clones, with some not included. The table has several thousand clones, 79% seen once. The source material was FFPE adjacent normal lung tissue. Receptors originate from a person aged 70 to 85 with lung adenocarcinoma.

The rearrangement uses TRBV6-5 and TRBJ1-2, with 7 positions matching TRBD1. With V trimmed by 2 bases and J by 3 bases, 3 bases remained unmatched. This CDR3 comprises 14 residues. Per the germline V gene, CDR1 is MNHEY and CDR2 is SVGAGI. CDR3 sequence: CASSYLTGDYGYTF. The CDR3 DNA sequence: TGTGCCAGCAGTTACCTTACAGGGGACTATGGCTACACCTTC.

This sequence joins TRBV7-9 and TRBJ2-2; D gene uncertain. The CDR3 runs 15 residues. Germline CDR1 is SEHNR and CDR2 is FQNEAQ (reference sequence). Trimming took off 0 bases at V and 4 bases at J, with 9 bases between the two ends. CDR3 sequence reads: CASSLALTVTGELFF. The CDR3 region has the DNA TGTGCCAGCAGCTTAGCACTGACGGTCACCGGGGAGCTGTTTTTT.

As regards this clone: Compared with germline, one end of the junction differs, possibly owing to a read error. V gene TRBV7-7 combines with J gene TRBJ2-2; D not certain. Germline V gene lookup returns CDR1 SSHAT and CDR2 FNYEAQ (reference sequence). This CDR3 has 13 residues. The CDR3, as DNA: TGTGCTAGCAGCTTATTAGGCAGCGGGGAGCTGTTTTTT. Its protein is CASSLLGSGELFF.

This chain uses TRBV2 with TRBJ2-3; the D gene is possibly TRBD2 (6 bases). CDR1 and CDR2 (germline): SNHLY, FYNNEI. Trimming removed 4 bases from V and 4 bases from J, with 9 bases in between. The CDR3 covers 13 residues. CDR3 loop: CASSVRGADTQYF. CDR3 DNA sequence: TGTGCCAGCAGTGTGCGGGGCGCAGATACGCAGTATTTT.

The rearrangement links TRBV28 to TRBJ2-5, with 14 bases matching TRBD2. Per germline, CDR1 MDHEN and CDR2 SYDVKM. V shed 5 bases and J 1 base; nucleotides not matched to a gene: 9. The CDR3 is made up of 18 amino acids. The CDR3 sequence is CASSVGLAGALIQETQYF. The CDR3 DNA follows: TGTGCCAGCAGTGTGGGACTAGCGGGGGCCCTGATCCAAGAGACCCAGTACTTC.

The chain links TRBV28 to TRBJ2-7, with D possibly being TRBD2 (6 bases). Trimming removed 6 bases at V and 7 bases at J, with 16 bases between. The CDR3 is 13 amino acids. Germline lookup yields CDR1 MDHEN and CDR2 SYDVKM. The chain's CDR3 is CASSGSLTQEQYF. The DNA for the CDR3 is TGTGCCAGCAGCGGGAGCCTCACCCAGGAGCAGTACTTC. Looking up the rest from reference TRBV28 and TRBJ2-7 gives the full variable domain: DVKVTQSSRYLVKRTGEKVFLECVQDMDHENMFWYRQDPGLGLRLIYFSYDVKMKEKGDIPEGYSVSREKKERFSLILESASTNQTSMYLCASSGSLTQEQYFGPGTRLTVT.

The rearrangement uses TRBV4-1 and TRBJ2-2; a weak D match, TRBD2 (6 bases). V was trimmed by 0 bases and J by 5 bases, leaving 16 bases between them. The germline V gene encodes CDR1 MGHRA and CDR2 YSYEKL. The CDR3 runs to 17 residues. CDR3 protein: CASSQDFWRGRTGELFF. DNA of the CDR3: TGCGCCAGCAGCCAAGATTTTTGGCGGGGACGGACCGGGGAGCTGTTTTTT.

This clone appeared a single time. This chain links TRBV19 with TRBJ1-6; D ambiguous. The V and J ends lost 3 bases and 0 bases respectively, with 9 bases between them. This CDR3 spans 16 amino acids. Germline CDR1 and CDR2: LNHDA and SQIVND (reference sequence). CDR3 sequence reads: CASSMRAASYNSPLHF. CDR3 bases: TGTGCCAGTAGTATGAGGGCGGCCTCCTATAATTCACCCCTCCACTTT.

This clone was detected only once. The chain carries TRBV18 and TRBJ2-5, with D perhaps TRBD1 (6 bases). The CDR3 is 16 amino acids. CDR1 is KGHSH, CDR2 LQKENI, per germline. Trimming removed 0 bases at V and 1 base at J, with 12 bases between. The CDR3 loop is CASSPPSQGRQETQYF. The CDR3 bases are TGTGCCAGCTCACCACCGTCCCAGGGGCGCCAAGAGACCCAGTACTTC.

The chain combines TRBV4-1 with TRBJ1-5; D might be TRBD1 (5 bases). The germline V gene has CDR1 MGHRA and CDR2 YSYEKL. V lost 1 base and J 0 bases, leaving 7 bases between the germline ends. The length of the CDR3 is 15 residues. The CDR3 loop is CASSQVGDSNQPQHF. CDR3 DNA: TGCGCCAGCAGCCAAGTGGGGGATAGCAATCAGCCCCAGCATTTT.

For the CDR3, the DNA is TGTGCCAGCAGATCGGTCTACTTCTACGAGCAGTACTTC. This gives the protein CASRSVYFYEQYF. This rearrangement joins TRBV2 to TRBJ2-7; no clear D. Germline CDR1 SNHLY, CDR2 FYNNEI. Trimming stripped 6 bases from V and 3 bases from J, with 12 bases between. The CDR3 loop spans 13 amino acids. The variable domain in full, completed from reference TRBV2 and TRBJ2-7, reads EPEVTQTPSHQVTQMGQEVILRCVPISNHLYFYWYRQILGQKVEFLVSFYNNEISEKSEIFDDQFSVERPDGSNFTLKIRSTKLEDSAMYFCASRSVYFYEQYFGPGTRLTVT.

The V gene is TRBV6-5, the J gene TRBJ1-6; 8 bases are shared with TRBD1. The germline gives CDR1 MNHEY, CDR2 SVGAGI. J lost 9 bases, V lost 10 bases, and 11 bases had no gene match. CDR3 length: 14 residues. CDR3 sequence reads: CATKRQGAASPLHF. The CDR3, as DNA: TGTGCCACCAAACGGCAGGGGGCTGCTTCACCCCTCCACTTT.

The chain has TRBV6-6 and TRBJ2-1; 9 nucleotides line up with TRBD1. The CDR3 contains 12 residues. Germline V gives CDR1 MNHNY, CDR2 SVGAGI (reference sequence). Germline trimming cut 3 bases from V and 14 bases from J; bases unmatched to any gene: 5. CDR3 sequence reads: CASSYSGTGKFF. CDR3 bases: TGTGCCAGCAGTTATTCCGGGACAGGGAAGTTCTTC.

This chain uses TRBV5-3 with TRBJ2-1, with a possible D match to TRBD1 (5 bases). TRBV5-3 is placed among ORFs of uncertain function. V gave up 10 bases and J gave up 2 bases, with 19 bases separating them. This CDR3 is 15 amino acids long. Here the CDR3 DNA reads TGTGCCGGCAAGCTCCGGACATCCCCCTACAATGAGCAGTTCTTC. It codes for CAGKLRTSPYNEQFF.

The rearrangement joins TRBV29-1 to TRBJ1-2; D is undetermined. The V end lost 7 bases, the J end lost 4 bases, and 10 bases lay between the germline ends. Germline lookup yields CDR1 SQVTM and CDR2 ANQGSEA. The CDR3 spans 11 residues. CDR3 coding DNA: TGCAGCGCCCTTTTTATCTATGGCTACACCTTC. Translated: CSALFIYGYTF.

The chain joins TRBV9 to TRBJ2-1; D might be TRBD2 (6 bases). V lost 4 bases, J lost 5 bases, and 13 bases lay in between. In germline, CDR1 is SGDLS, CDR2 YYNGEE. This CDR3 contains 14 residues. The CDR3 nucleotides are TGTGCCAGCAGCCTATCATGGGGGGACAATGAGCAGTTCTTC. Amino acids: CASSLSWGDNEQFF.

The chain couples TRBV6-6 to TRBJ1-1, with 7 bases fitting TRBD1. The junction had 6 bases not matched to a gene; V was cut back by 7 bases and J by 1 base. This CDR3 has 14 amino acids. Germline CDR1 and CDR2: MNHNY and SVGAGI (reference sequence). The CDR3, as DNA: TGTGCCAGCACCCCCGGGACAGCGAACACTGAAGCTTTCTTT. Translating gives CASTPGTANTEAFF.

V and J are TRBV6-1 and TRBJ2-2, with 12 bases matching TRBD2. V lost 4 bases to trimming and J lost 1 base; unmatched junction nucleotides: 7. The CDR3 is 18 residues long. CDR1 is MNHNS, CDR2 SASEGT, per germline. As DNA, the CDR3 is TGTGCCAGCAGTGGGGAGACTAGCGGGGGATGGAACACCGGGGAGCTGTTTTTT. It encodes CASSGETSGGWNTGELFF.